This T cell receptor (beta chain) was identified in a study of control samples from healthy donors and cancer patients. V gave up 2 bases and J gave up 5 bases; unmatched junction bases: 0. The CDR3 is 13 residues long. Germline V gene lookup returns CDR1 SGHRS and CDR2 YFSETQ. This table comes from immunoSEQ multiplex PCR, and its TCRdb copy is limited to in-frame clones, with some not included. In the table there are over 200,000 clones, around 79% of which are singletons. The V call is TRBV5-1, the J call TRBJ2-2, with 7 bases identical to TRBD2. Sample: PBMCs. This TCR came from a woman aged 60-75 years with lung cancer. The CDR3 sequence: CASSFSGTGELFF. The CDR3 DNA is TGCGCCAGCAGCTTTAGCGGGACCGGGGAGCTGTTTTTT.